The next 12 T cell receptor beta chains were all read from a single sample in a study of T cell clonality in common variable immunodeficiency. TCRdb's copy holds only in-frame clones and misses some; the assay was immunoSEQ multiplex PCR. The data show around 55,000 clones, with none appearing a single time. Input material: peripheral blood mononuclear cells. All receptors derive from a person aged 18-70 years in good health.

This clone is judged medium-sized. Read data end 3 residues before the CDR3 end; the end is taken from the germline J gene. This sequence joins TRBV20-1 and TRBJ1-4; D perhaps matches TRBD1 (6 bases). Germline values: CDR1 DFQATT, CDR2 SNEGSKA (reference sequence). V was cut by 5 bases and J by 2 bases, with 12 bases left in between. The CDR3 contains 14 residues. The CDR3 region is CSAGQWTTNEKLFF. The sequenced part of the CDR3 DNA is TGCAGTGCTGGACAGTGGACTACTAATGAAAAA.

At least ten counts were recorded for this clone. The read ends 3 residues early relative to the CDR3; the germline J gene fills the gap. The chain joins TRBV20-1 to TRBJ2-2; 7 positions match TRBD2. The CDR3 consists of 15 residues. The V segment lost 5 bases and the J segment 5 bases; nucleotides outside the gene matches: 11. Germline CDR1 and CDR2: DFQATT and SNEGSKA (reference sequence). The part of the CDR3 DNA that was read is TGCAGTGCTCAGGAAGGACTAGGGTATACCGGGGAG. This sequence encodes CSAQEGLGYTGE. The entire CDR3 protein is CSAQEGLGYTGELFF.

This clone appeared many times. The CDR3 goes on 3 residues after the read ends, and that part is filled in from the germline J gene. This chain connects TRBV7-2 to TRBJ2-3; 11 bases match TRBD2. The germline gives CDR1 SGHTA, CDR2 FQGNSA. V gave up 5 bases and J gave up 7 bases; unmatched junction bases: 5. CDR3 length: 14 residues. The CDR3 region is CASSPLAGGYTQYF. The CDR3 bases that were read are TGTGCCAGCAGCCCGCTAGCGGGAGGTTATACG.

This clone was seen many times. The read terminates 3 residues before the CDR3 end, so the remaining end is supplied by the germline J gene. V and J are TRBV13 and TRBJ2-1, with D possibly matching TRBD1 (6 bases). The CDR3 has 14 residues. Germline lookup yields CDR1 PRHDT and CDR2 FYEKMQ (reference sequence). The V end lost 3 bases, the J end lost 3 bases, and 9 bases lay between the germline ends. CDR3 amino acids: CASSFNRVYNEQFF. The covered CDR3 bases are TGTGCCAGCAGCTTTAACAGGGTCTACAATGAG.

This clone appeared many times. The DNA ends 3 residues before the CDR3 does, and the rest of the CDR3 is filled in from the germline J gene. The chain joins TRBV6-2 or TRBV6-3 to TRBJ2-5, with D tentatively TRBD1 (5 bases). CDR3 length: 13 residues. Trimming shortened V by 2 bases and J by 6 bases, and 10 bases separated the two germline ends. The germline gives CDR1 MNHEY, CDR2 SVGEGT. CDR3 bases read: TGTGCCAGCAGTTACGTGCAGGGCCAGACC. Encoded protein: CASSYVQGQT. The CDR3 reads in full as CASSYVQGQTQYF.

This clone has ten or more counts. The missing CDR3 end, 3 residues past where the read stops, is filled in from the germline J gene. The V and J genes are TRBV28 and TRBJ1-3; 7 positions agree with TRBD1. The CDR3 runs 15 residues. The germline V gene encodes CDR1 MDHEN and CDR2 SYDVKM. V dropped 5 bases and J dropped 2; count of bases not matched to a gene: 6. The chain's CDR3 is CASSQTGTAGNTIYF. The part of the CDR3 DNA that was read is TGTGCCAGCAGTCAAACCGGGACAGCTGGAAACACC. Complete variable domain (other parts from reference TRBV28 and TRBJ1-3): DVKVTQSSRYLVKRTGEKVFLECVQDMDHENMFWYRQDPGLGLRLIYFSYDVKMKEKGDIPEGYSVSREKKERFSLILESASTNQTSMYLCASSQTGTAGNTIYFGEGSWLTVV.

This clone was detected only a few times. The read falls 3 residues short of the CDR3 end, and the missing part is taken from the germline J gene. The V and J genes are TRBV13 and TRBJ2-6; TRBD1 aligns across 7 bases. CDR3 size: 17 residues. Per the germline V gene, CDR1 is PRHDT and CDR2 is FYEKMQ (reference sequence). The chain's CDR3 is CACRGGRPSSGANVLTF. The sequenced CDR3 bases are TGTGCATGTAGAGGGGGCCGCCCTAGCTCTGGGGCCAACGTC.

Many counts were recorded for this clone. The read halts 3 residues ahead of the CDR3 end, with the missing end drawn from the germline J gene. This sequence joins TRBV20-1 and TRBJ2-1; 8 bases line up with TRBD2. The CDR3 length is 15 residues. Germline CDR1 is DFQATT and CDR2 is SNEGSKA (reference sequence). Losses at the gene ends were 5 bases for V and 3 bases for J; bases not matched to a gene: 9. CDR3: CSAPIISGIYNEQFF. The DNA read from the CDR3 is TGCAGTGCTCCAATTATTAGCGGGATCTACAATGAG.

This clone has a count of ten or more. The CDR3 goes on 3 residues after the read ends, and that part is filled in from the germline J gene. The chain employs TRBV7-9 and TRBJ2-1; TRBD2 matches at 10 bases. Germline trimming cut 11 bases from V and 3 bases from J; bases unmatched to any gene: 1. The CDR3 extends over 12 amino acids. Germline CDR1 and CDR2: SEHNR and FQNEAQ (reference sequence). The CDR3 protein is CAGTSDYNEQFF. CDR3 DNA (partial): TGTGCCGGGACTAGCGACTACAATGAG.

The sample holds a few counts of this clone. With the read ending 3 residues before the CDR3 end, the germline J gene is used to fill in that end. The chain combines TRBV29-1 with TRBJ2-7, with TRBD2 identical over 12 bases. V lost 5 bases to trimming and J lost 5 bases; unmatched junction nucleotides: 13. Germline lookup yields CDR1 SQVTM and CDR2 ANQGSEA. This CDR3 comprises 16 residues. The CDR3 region is CSVTPGLAGNDDEQYF. The sequenced CDR3 bases are TGCAGCGTTACCCCGGGACTAGCGGGTAACGACGACGAG.

This clone was recorded at least ten times. Read sequence stops 3 residues before the CDR3 end, and the germline J gene provides the missing end. This chain connects TRBV19 to TRBJ1-1; D gene unclear. With 3 bases removed from V and 0 bases from J, the gap between germline ends came to 8 bases. CDR3 size: 14 residues. CDR1 and CDR2 from the germline V gene are LNHDA and SQIVND (reference sequence). The CDR3 spells CASSIGTVNTEAFF. The CDR3 DNA, read in part, is TGTGCCAGTAGTATTGGTACGGTGAACACTGAA.

This clone was seen many times. The read gets to within 3 residues of the CDR3 end, and the germline J gene fills in the rest. This sequence joins TRBV6-2 or TRBV6-3 and TRBJ2-3; the D gene is possibly TRBD2 (6 bases). This CDR3 spans 13 amino acids. CDR1 and CDR2 from the germline V gene are MNHEY and SVGEGT. The CDR3 sequence: CASSSWAGDSQYF. The CDR3 DNA, read in part, is TGTGCCAGCAGTTCATGGGCTGGGGACTCG.